This T cell receptor (beta chain) appears in the sequencing data of a study of blood T cell repertoires in COVID-19. Study at large: Samples came from the United States, Italy and Spain, spanning acute and convalescent COVID-19. PBMCs, B-cell-depleted T cells, or T cells were the source of the cDNA or gDNA that made up the material.

Methods used by the authors: Nucleated cell counts were estimated from reference gene primer amplification. TCRdb keeps only in-frame clones here, not all; method: immunoSEQ multiplex PCR. The V and J calls and clone size are taken from that table; D and trimming were inferred from the DNA. The sample records about 20,000 clones, 80% to 90% being singletons. The sample was peripheral blood. The clonotype originates from a woman in her fifties or sixties with active COVID-19.

CDR3 sequence reads: CASSPGGEERYYGYTF. CDR3 sequence (DNA): TGCGCCAGCAGTCCGGGGGGGGAGGAAAGGTACTATGGCTACACCTTC. The chain links TRBV10-2 to TRBJ1-2; maybe TRBD1 (5 bases). The length of the CDR3 is 16 residues. The V and J ends lost 5 bases and 3 bases respectively, with 19 bases between them. The germline CDR1 and CDR2 sequences are WSHSY and SAAADI.